The next 13 T cell receptor beta chains were all read from a single sample in a study of blood T cells in healthy people across ages. A J-beta primer mix and a sample-barcoded 5' primer were used in a second PCR of about 7 to 12 cycles. TCRdb itself ran the 5' RACE reads through MiXCR, one entry per CDR3 protein. Among fewer than 950,000 distinct CDR3 sequences listed, roughly 35% were seen once. Sample: blood. All receptors derive from a young man in good health.

In this sample, this clonotype turned up a few times. This chain connects TRBV20-1 to TRBJ1-1, with 7 bases matching TRBD1. The CDR3 is 15 residues long. The germline CDR1 and CDR2 sequences are DFQATT and SNEGSKA (reference sequence). With 0 bases clipped from V and 4 bases from J, the junction kept 8 bases outside the gene matches. The CDR3 reads CSARDTGVLSTEAFF. The CDR3 DNA reads TGCAGTGCTAGAGATACAGGGGTTTTGAGCACTGAAGCTTTCTTT.

The chain combines TRBV5-1 with TRBJ1-1; perhaps TRBD1 as D (5 bases). The CDR3 sequence is 15 residues long. Deletions cut 5 bases from V and 4 bases from J, with 18 bases between. The germline V gene encodes CDR1 SGHRS and CDR2 YFSETQ. The CDR3 here is CASSYKDTFTTEAFF. The CDR3 DNA follows: TGCGCCAGCAGTTATAAGGACACCTTTACCACTGAAGCTTTCTTT.

The chain recombines TRBV6-5 with TRBJ2-1; TRBD1 is a possible D gene (6 bases). Germline CDR1 reads MNHEY; CDR2 reads SVGAGI. The CDR3 extends over 13 amino acids. The germline V and J ends were trimmed by 6 bases and 10 bases, with 16 bases remaining between them. The CDR3 sequence is CASRGAGSYEQFF. DNA of the CDR3: TGTGCCAGCAGGGGGGCTGGCAGCTACGAGCAGTTCTTC.

This chain connects TRBV4-3 to TRBJ1-1; tentatively, D is TRBD1 (5 bases). This CDR3 comprises 14 residues. Between the trimmed V and J ends, which lost 3 bases and 4 bases, there was a span of 12 bases. Per the germline V gene, CDR1 is LGHNA and CDR2 is YSLEER. CDR3 bases: TGCGCCAGCAGCCATGACTGGGACGGCACTGAAGCTTTCTTT. This codes for CASSHDWDGTEAFF.

This clonotype has a handful of counts. V gene TRBV7-9 combines with J gene TRBJ2-1; tentative D call: TRBD1 (6 bases). The CDR3 loop spans 16 amino acids. V shed 1 base and J shed 0 bases, with 10 bases lying between them. CDR1 is SEHNR, CDR2 FQNEAQ, per germline (reference sequence). This chain's CDR3 is CASSLGADSSYNEQFF. In DNA, the CDR3 is TGTGCCAGCAGCTTAGGAGCGGACAGCTCCTACAATGAGCAGTTCTTC. Complete variable domain (other parts from reference TRBV7-9 and TRBJ2-1): DTGVSQNPRHKITKRGQNVTFRCDPISEHNRLYWYRQTLGQGPEFLTYFQNEAQLEKSRLLSDRFSAERPKGSFSTLEIQRTEQGDSAMYLCASSLGADSSYNEQFFGPGTRLTVL.

This clonotype was observed a few times. This chain links TRBV29-1 with TRBJ2-3, with a weak D call TRBD2 (6 bases). The V gene lost 2 bases and the J gene lost 14 bases, with 11 bases spanning the gap. The CDR3 loop spans 10 amino acids. CDR1 SQVTM and CDR2 ANQGSEA come from the germline V gene. CDR3 DNA: TGCAGCGTTGAATTGGAGGGTCGGTATTTT. Amino acid sequence: CSVELEGRYF.

This clonotype was seen repeatedly, ten times or more. The chain couples TRBV29-1 to TRBJ2-5; D is perhaps TRBD1 (5 bases). From germline, CDR1 is SQVTM and CDR2 ANQGSEA. The CDR3 has 12 amino acids. With 8 bases removed from V and 11 bases from J, the gap between germline ends came to 21 bases. CDR3 in DNA: TGCAGCTCTGAAATCAGGGATAATGAGCAGTACTTC. Translation: CSSEIRDNEQYF.

V gene TRBV7-3 combines with J gene TRBJ2-1; possible D gene TRBD1, 6 bases. The CDR3 sequence is 14 residues long. The germline V and J ends were trimmed by 5 bases and 5 bases, with 13 bases remaining between them. Per the germline V gene, CDR1 is SGHTA and CDR2 is FQGTGA. CDR3 nucleotides: TGTGCCAGCAGCGTAATGGCAGGGGACAATGAGCAGTTCTTC. It encodes CASSVMAGDNEQFF. Full variable domain (outside the CDR3, taken from reference TRBV7-3 and TRBJ2-1): GAGVSQTPSNKVTEKGKYVELRCDPISGHTALYWYRQSLGQGPEFLIYFQGTGAADDSGLPNDRFFAVRPEGSVSTLKIQRTERGDSAVYLCASSVMAGDNEQFFGPGTRLTVL.

This clonotype was detected only a few times. This rearrangement joins TRBV12-3 or TRBV12-4 to TRBJ2-5; D is perhaps TRBD2 (5 bases). The V end lost 2 bases, the J end lost 11 bases, and 15 bases lay between the germline ends. This CDR3 has 13 amino acids. The CDR3 is CASSLPAGNEQYF. CDR3 nucleotide sequence: TGTGCCAGCAGTTTACCCGCCGGGAATGAGCAGTACTTC.

For this clonotype: An end of the junction does not agree with germline; a read error may underlie this. V gene TRBV7-9 combines with J gene TRBJ1-5; no clear D. Germline loops: CDR1 SEHNR, CDR2 FQNEAQ (reference sequence). This CDR3 is built from 16 residues. The CDR3 sequence is CASSPGEGSSSQPQHF. CDR3 sequence (DNA): TGTGCCAGCAGCCCAGGTGAGGGCTCTAGCAGTCAGCCCCAGCATTTT. Using reference TRBV7-9 and TRBJ1-5 for the parts outside the CDR3, the full variable domain is DTGVSQNPRHKITKRGQNVTFRCDPISEHNRLYWYRQTLGQGPEFLTYFQNEAQLEKSRLLSDRFSAERPKGSFSTLEIQRTEQGDSAMYLCASSPGEGSSSQPQHFGDGTRLSIL.

Only a few counts were recorded for this clonotype. V is TRBV5-1 and J is TRBJ1-1; 7 nucleotides align to TRBD1. The V and J ends lost 0 bases and 1 base, in that order; junction bases with no gene match: 15. Per the germline V gene, CDR1 is SGHRS and CDR2 is YFSETQ. CDR3 length: 19 amino acids. DNA of the CDR3: TGCGCCAGCAGCTTGGCCAACGTAGACAGGGAGATCACGAACACTGAAGCTTTCTTT. Protein sequence: CASSLANVDREITNTEAFF. Filled out from reference TRBV5-1 and TRBJ1-1, the complete variable domain reads KAGVTQTPRYLIKTRGQQVTLSCSPISGHRSVSWYQQTPGQGLQFLFEYFSETQRNKGNFPGRFSGRQFSNSRSEMNVSTLELGDSALYLCASSLANVDREITNTEAFFGQGTRLTVV.

This clonotype came up many times. The chain employs TRBV6-5 and TRBJ1-6, with no clear D. Trimming left V 4 bases short and J 6 bases short, with 10 bases between. Germline loops: CDR1 MNHEY, CDR2 SVGAGI. CDR3 length: 14 residues. The CDR3 DNA is TGTGCCAGCAGTTTGGGGAGACTTAATTCACCCCTCCACTTT. Amino acid sequence: CASSLGRLNSPLHF.

This clonotype was detected a few times. This chain uses TRBV6-4 with TRBJ1-2; a weak D match, TRBD1 (5 bases). This CDR3 is built from 17 residues. In germline, CDR1 is MRHNA, CDR2 SNTAGT. The V end was cut by 1 base, the J end by 5 bases, with 20 bases between. The CDR3 region has the DNA TGTGCCAGCAGTGACTTAGCCCCGGGGACGTTCAGGTATGGCTACACCTTC. It is translated as CASSDLAPGTFRYGYTF.